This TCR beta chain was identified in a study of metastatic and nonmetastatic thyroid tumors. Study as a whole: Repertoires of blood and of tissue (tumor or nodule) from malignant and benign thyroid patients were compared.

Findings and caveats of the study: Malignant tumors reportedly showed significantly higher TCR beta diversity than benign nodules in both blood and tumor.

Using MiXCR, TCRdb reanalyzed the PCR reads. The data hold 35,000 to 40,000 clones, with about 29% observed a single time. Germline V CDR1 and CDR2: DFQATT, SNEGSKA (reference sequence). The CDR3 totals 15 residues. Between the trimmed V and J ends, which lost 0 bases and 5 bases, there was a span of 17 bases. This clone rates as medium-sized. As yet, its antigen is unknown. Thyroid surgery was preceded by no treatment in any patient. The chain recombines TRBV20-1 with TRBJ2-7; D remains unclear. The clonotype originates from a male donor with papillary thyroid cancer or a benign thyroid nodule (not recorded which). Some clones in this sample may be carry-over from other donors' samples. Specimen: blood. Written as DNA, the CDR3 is TGCAGTGCTAGAGATGGGGAAGGGCCTCCTGACGAGCAGTACTTC. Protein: CSARDGEGPPDEQYF.